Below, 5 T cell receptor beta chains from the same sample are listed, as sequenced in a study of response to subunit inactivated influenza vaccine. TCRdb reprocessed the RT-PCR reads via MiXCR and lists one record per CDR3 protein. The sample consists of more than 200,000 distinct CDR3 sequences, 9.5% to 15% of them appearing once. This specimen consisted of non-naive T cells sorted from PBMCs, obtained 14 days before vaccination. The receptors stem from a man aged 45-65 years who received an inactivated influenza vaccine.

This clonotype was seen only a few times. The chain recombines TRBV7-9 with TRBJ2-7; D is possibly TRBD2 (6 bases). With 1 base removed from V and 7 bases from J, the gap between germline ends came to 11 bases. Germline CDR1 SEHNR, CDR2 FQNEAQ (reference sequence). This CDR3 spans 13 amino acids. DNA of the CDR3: TGTGCCAGCAGCTTAGGAGTGGAGGGGGAGCAGTACTTC. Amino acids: CASSLGVEGEQYF. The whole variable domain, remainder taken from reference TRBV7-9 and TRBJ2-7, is DTGVSQNPRHKITKRGQNVTFRCDPISEHNRLYWYRQTLGQGPEFLTYFQNEAQLEKSRLLSDRFSAERPKGSFSTLEIQRTEQGDSAMYLCASSLGVEGEQYFGPGTRLTVT.

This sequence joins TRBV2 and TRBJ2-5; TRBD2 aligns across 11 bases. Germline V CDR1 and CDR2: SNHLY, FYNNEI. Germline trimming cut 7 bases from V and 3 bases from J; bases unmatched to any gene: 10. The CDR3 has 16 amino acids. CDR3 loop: CASNERTSGSEETQYF. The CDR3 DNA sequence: TGTGCCAGCAACGAAAGGACTAGCGGGTCCGAAGAGACCCAGTACTTC. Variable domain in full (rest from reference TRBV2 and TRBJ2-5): EPEVTQTPSHQVTQMGQEVILRCVPISNHLYFYWYRQILGQKVEFLVSFYNNEISEKSEIFDDQFSVERPDGSNFTLKIRSTKLEDSAMYFCASNERTSGSEETQYFGPGTRLLVL.

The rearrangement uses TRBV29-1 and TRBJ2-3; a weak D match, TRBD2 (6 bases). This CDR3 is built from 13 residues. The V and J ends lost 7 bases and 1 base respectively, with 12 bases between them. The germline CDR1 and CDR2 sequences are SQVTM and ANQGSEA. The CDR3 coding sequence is TGCAGCGCCGATTCGGGGGGCACAGATACGCAGTATTTT. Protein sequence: CSADSGGTDTQYF.

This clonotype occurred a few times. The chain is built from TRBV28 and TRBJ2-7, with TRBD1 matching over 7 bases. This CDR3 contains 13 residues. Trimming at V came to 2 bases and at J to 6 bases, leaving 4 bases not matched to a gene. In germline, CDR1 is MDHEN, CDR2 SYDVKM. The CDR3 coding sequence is TGTGCCAGCAGTTTAGACAGGGTCCTCGAGCAGTACTTC. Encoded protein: CASSLDRVLEQYF. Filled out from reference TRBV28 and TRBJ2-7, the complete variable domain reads DVKVTQSSRYLVKRTGEKVFLECVQDMDHENMFWYRQDPGLGLRLIYFSYDVKMKEKGDIPEGYSVSREKKERFSLILESASTNQTSMYLCASSLDRVLEQYFGPGTRLTVT.

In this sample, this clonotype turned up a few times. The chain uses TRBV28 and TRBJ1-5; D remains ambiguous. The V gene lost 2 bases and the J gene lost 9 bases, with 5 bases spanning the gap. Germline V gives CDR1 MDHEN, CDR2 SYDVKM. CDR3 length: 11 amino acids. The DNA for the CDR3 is TGTGCCAGCAGTTTAATGTCGCCCCAGCATTTT. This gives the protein CASSLMSPQHF.